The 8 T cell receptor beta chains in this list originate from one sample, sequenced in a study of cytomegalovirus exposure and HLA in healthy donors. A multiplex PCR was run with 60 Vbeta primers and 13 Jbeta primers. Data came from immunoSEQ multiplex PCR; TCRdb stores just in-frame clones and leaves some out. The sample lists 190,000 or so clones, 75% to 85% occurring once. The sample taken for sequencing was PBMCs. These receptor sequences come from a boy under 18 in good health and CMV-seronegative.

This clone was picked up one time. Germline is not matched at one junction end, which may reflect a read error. CDR3 sequence: CSSSLGTSGNNEQYF. CDR3 DNA: TGTTCCAGCAGCCTCGGGACTAGCGGAAACAACGAGCAGTACTTC. This chain connects TRBV7-9 to TRBJ2-7; TRBD2 matches at 11 bases. Germline CDR1 reads SEHNR; CDR2 reads FQNEAQ (reference sequence). The CDR3 covers 15 residues.

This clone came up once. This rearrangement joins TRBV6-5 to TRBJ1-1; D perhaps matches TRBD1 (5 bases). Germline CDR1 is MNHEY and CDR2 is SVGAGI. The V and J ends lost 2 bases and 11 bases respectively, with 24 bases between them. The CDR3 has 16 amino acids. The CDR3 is CASSYSVHNWGVKAFF. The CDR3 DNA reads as TGTGCCAGCAGTTACAGTGTCCACAACTGGGGGGTGAAGGCTTTCTTT.

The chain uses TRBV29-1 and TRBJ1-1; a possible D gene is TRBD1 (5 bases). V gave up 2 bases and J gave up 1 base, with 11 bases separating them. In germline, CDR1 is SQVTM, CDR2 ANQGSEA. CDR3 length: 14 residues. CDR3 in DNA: TGCAGCGTTGAAAACGTTAGGGGGAACACTGAAGCTTTCTTT. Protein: CSVENVRGNTEAFF.

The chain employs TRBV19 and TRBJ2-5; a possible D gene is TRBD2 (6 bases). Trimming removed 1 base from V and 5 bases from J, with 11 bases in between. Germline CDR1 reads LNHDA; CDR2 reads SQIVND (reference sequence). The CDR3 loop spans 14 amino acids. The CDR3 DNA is TGTGCCAGTAGTATAGGCGGGATGGGGGAGACCCAGTACTTC. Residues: CASSIGGMGETQYF.

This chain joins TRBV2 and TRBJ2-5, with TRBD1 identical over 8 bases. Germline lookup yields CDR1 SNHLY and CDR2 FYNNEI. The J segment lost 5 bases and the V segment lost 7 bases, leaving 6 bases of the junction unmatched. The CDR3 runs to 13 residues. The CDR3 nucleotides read TGTGCCAGCACTCTAGGGGACAGGGAGACCCAGTACTTC. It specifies CASTLGDRETQYF.

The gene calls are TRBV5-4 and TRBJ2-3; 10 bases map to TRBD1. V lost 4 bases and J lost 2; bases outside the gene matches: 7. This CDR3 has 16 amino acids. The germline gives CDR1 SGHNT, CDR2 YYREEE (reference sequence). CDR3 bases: TGTGCCAGCAGCGCCCGGGACAGGGGATTCACAGATACGCAGTATTTT. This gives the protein CASSARDRGFTDTQYF.

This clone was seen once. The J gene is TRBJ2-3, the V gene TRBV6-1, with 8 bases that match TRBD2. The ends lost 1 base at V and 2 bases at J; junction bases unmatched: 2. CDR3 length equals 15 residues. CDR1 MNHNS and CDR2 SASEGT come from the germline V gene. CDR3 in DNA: TGTGCCAGCAGTGAAGAACTAGCGGCCACAGATACGCAGTATTTT. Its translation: CASSEELAATDTQYF.

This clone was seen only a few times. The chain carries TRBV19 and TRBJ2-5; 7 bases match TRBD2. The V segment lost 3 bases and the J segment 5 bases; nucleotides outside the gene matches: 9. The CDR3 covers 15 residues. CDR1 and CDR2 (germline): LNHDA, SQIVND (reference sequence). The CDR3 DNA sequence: TGTGCCAGTAGTATCGCGGGTGGGGAGGGGGAGACCCAGTACTTC. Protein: CASSIAGGEGETQYF.